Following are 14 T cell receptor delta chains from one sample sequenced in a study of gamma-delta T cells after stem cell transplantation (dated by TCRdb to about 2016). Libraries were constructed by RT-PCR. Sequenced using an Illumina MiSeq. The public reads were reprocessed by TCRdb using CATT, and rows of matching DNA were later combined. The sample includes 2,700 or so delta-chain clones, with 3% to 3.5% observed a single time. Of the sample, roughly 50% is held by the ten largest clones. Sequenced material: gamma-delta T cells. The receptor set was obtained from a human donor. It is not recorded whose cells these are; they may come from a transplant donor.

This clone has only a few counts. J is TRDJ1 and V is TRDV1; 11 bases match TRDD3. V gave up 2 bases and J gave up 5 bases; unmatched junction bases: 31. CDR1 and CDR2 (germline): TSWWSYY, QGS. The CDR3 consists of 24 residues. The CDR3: CALGEAPSTFLEYFFTGGYDKLIF. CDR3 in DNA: TGTGCTCTTGGGGAAGCCCCCAGCACCTTCCTAGAGTACTTCTTTACTGGGGGATATGATAAACTCATCTTT.

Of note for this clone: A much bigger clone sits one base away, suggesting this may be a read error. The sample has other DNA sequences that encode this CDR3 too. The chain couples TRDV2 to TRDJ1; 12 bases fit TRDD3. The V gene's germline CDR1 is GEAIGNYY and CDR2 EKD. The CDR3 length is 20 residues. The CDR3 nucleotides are TGTGCCTGTGACACAGTACTGGGGGATACACGGACGCCCTACACTGATAAACTCATCTTT. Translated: CACDTVLGDTRTPYTDKLIF.

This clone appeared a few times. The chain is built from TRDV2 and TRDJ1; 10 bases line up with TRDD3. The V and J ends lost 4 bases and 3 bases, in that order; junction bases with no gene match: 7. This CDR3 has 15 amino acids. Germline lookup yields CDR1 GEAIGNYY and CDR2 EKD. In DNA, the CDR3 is TGTGCCTGTGAAGCGATGGGGGATACTTCCGATAAACTCATCTTT. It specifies CACEAMGDTSDKLIF.

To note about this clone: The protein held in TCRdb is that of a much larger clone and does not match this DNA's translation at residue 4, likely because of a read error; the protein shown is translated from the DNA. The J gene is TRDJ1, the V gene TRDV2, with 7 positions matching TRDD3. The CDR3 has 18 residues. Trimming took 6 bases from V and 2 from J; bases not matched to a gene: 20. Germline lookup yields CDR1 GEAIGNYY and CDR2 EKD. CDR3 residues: CACNPLGGSASRTDKLIF. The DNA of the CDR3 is TGTGCCTGTAACCCCCTGGGGGGCTCCGCCTCGCGGACCGATAAACTCATCTTT.

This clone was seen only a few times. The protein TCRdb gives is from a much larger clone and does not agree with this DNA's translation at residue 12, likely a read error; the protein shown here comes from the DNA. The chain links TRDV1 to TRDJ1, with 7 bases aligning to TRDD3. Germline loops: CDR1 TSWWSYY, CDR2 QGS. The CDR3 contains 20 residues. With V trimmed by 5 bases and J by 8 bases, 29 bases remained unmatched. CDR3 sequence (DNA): TGTGCTCTTGGGATCCGAATATTCCTCGCGTACCGGGGGATGAGTGGGAAACTCATCTTT. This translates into CALGIRIFLAYRGMSGKLIF.

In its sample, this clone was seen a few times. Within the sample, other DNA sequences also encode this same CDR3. The CDR3 protein is CACDEILGDPRYTDKLIF. In DNA form, the CDR3 reads TGTGCCTGTGACGAGATACTGGGGGATCCGCGTTACACCGATAAACTCATCTTT. The V call is TRDV2, the J call TRDJ1; the match to TRDD3 covers 10 bases. Germline assignment: CDR1 GEAIGNYY and CDR2 EKD. CDR3 length: 18 residues. V shed 3 bases and J 0 bases; nucleotides not matched to a gene: 12.

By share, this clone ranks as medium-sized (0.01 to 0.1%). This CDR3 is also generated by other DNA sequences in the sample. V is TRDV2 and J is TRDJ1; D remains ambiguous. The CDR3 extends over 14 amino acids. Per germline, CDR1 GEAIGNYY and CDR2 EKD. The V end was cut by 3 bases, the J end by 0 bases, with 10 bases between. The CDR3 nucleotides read TGTGCCTGTGACGCACTTACAAACACCGATAAACTCATCTTT. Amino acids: CACDALTNTDKLIF.

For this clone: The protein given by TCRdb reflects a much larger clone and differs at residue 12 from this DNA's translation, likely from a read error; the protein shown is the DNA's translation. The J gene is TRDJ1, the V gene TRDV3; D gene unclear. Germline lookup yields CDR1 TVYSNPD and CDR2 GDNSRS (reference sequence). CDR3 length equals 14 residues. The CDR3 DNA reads TGTGCCTTGGTACCCCCGCGGAACACCGATAAACCCATCTTT. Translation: CALVPPRNTDKPIF.

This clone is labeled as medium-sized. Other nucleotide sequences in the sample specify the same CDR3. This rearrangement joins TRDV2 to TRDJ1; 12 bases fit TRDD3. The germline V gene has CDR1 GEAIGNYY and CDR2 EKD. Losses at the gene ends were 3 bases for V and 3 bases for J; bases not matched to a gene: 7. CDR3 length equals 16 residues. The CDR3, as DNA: TGTGCCTGTGACCCCGTACTGGGGGATACTCCCGATAAACTCATCTTT. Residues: CACDPVLGDTPDKLIF.

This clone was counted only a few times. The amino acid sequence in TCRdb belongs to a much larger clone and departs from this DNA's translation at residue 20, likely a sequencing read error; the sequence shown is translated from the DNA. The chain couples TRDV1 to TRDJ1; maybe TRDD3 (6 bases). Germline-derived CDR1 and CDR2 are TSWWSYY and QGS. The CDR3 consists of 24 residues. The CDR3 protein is CALGEPLGLRDSGDPSPYTNKLIF. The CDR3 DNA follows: TGTGCTCTTGGGGAACCCCTCGGCTTGCGGGACTCTGGGGACCCATCCCCGTACACCAATAAACTCATCTTT.

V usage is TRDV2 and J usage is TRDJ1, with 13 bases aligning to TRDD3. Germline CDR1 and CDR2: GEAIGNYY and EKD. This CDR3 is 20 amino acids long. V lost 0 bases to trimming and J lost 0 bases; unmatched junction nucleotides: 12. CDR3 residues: CACDTVDVLGDTTDTDKLIF. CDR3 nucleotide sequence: TGTGCCTGTGACACCGTCGATGTACTGGGGGATACGACAGACACCGATAAACTCATCTTT.

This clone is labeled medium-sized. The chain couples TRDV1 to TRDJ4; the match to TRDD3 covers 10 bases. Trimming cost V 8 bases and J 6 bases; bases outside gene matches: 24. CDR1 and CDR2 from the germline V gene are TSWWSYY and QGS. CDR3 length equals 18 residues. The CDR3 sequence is CALRGFPTGLLGDGTLIF. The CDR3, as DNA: TGTGCTCTTAGGGGATTTCCCACGGGCCTACTGGGGGATGGGACCCTGATCTTT.

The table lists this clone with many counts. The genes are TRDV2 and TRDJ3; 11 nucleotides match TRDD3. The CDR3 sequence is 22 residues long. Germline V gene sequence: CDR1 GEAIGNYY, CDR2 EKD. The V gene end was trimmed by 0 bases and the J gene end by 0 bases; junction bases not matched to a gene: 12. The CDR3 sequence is CACDTQGLGDTGSSWDTRQMFF. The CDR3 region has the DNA TGTGCCTGTGACACCCAAGGATTGGGGGATACGGGGAGCTCCTGGGACACCCGACAGATGTTTTTC.

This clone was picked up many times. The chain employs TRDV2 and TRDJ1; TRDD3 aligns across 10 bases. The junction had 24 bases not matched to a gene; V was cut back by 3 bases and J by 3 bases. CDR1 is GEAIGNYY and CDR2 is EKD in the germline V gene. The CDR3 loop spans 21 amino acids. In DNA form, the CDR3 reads TGTGCCTGTGACCACGCCACCCTGGGGGATAGTGGAACCCGAGGGTCCGATAAACTCATCTTT. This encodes CACDHATLGDSGTRGSDKLIF.